This is a list of T cell receptor beta chains from one sample in a study of blood T cell repertoires in COVID-19. Assay used: immunoSEQ multiplex PCR; TCRdb lists only in-frame clones, some missing. Among roughly 350,000 clones, roughly 90% were seen once, and the ten largest hold about 7%. Sequencing input: peripheral blood. The receptors derive from an older woman with COVID-19, enrolled during active disease. CDR3s include the opening cysteine and the closing phenylalanine or tryptophan. Fields, in order: V gene, J gene, D gene, clone size, CDR3 DNA, CDR3 protein. A D gene is named only where the DNA matches it firmly. Expanded clones get a size class; other rows say once, few or many, or leave the size out.

TRBV27	TRBJ1-1	TRBD1	once	TGTGCCAGCAGTACGGGACAGGGGGCAAGGTCGATAGCTTTCTTT	CASSTGQGARSIAFF
TRBV19	TRBJ2-1	TRBD1	once	TGTGCCAGTAGTCTCAGGACAGGATATCGAGCGTTGGGCAATGAGCAGTTCTTC	CASSLRTGYRALGNEQFF
TRBV5-4	TRBJ1-2	-	-	TGTGCCAGCAGCTATGGACTCGGAGGTCCAGACGGCTACACCTTC	CASSYGLGGPDGYTF
TRBV3-1/TRBV3-2	TRBJ1-2	-	-	TGTGCCAGCAGCCAAGATCCAGGCGTCTATGGCTACACCTTC	CASSQDPGVYGYTF
TRBV14	TRBJ2-7	TRBD1	-	TGTGCCAGCAGTGAAAGGACAGGGTTAGCCTACGAGCAGTACTTC	CASSERTGLAYEQYF
TRBV5-1	TRBJ1-1	TRBD1	-	TGCGCCAGCAGCTTTGGAGGGGGCGAAAGCGAAGCTTTCTTT	CASSFGGGESEAFF
TRBV7-2	TRBJ2-3	TRBD2	-	TGTGCCAGCAGCTTGGGACTAGCTTTTGATACGCAGTATTTT	CASSLGLAFDTQYF
TRBV5-4	TRBJ2-2	-	-	TGTGCCAGCAGCTTTCAGGGGCCCGGGGAGCTGTTTTTT	CASSFQGPGELFF
TRBV21-1	TRBJ2-4	-	-	TGTGCCAGCAGCAAATCTCCGACAGCCTCCAAAAACATTCAGTACTTC	CASSKSPTASKNIQYF
TRBV5-1	TRBJ1-2	TRBD1	-	TGCGCCAGCAGCTTGACAGGGGCTAACAACTATGGCTACACCTTC	CASSLTGANNYGYTF
TRBV5-1	TRBJ2-1	TRBD1	-	TGCGCCAGCAGCTTACAGGGGGCGCACAATGAGCAGTTCTTC	CASSLQGAHNEQFF
TRBV7-2	TRBJ2-7	TRBD2	-	TGTGCCAGCAGCTTAGGAGGACTAGAGGGCGAGCAGTACTTC	CASSLGGLEGEQYF
TRBV28	TRBJ2-3	TRBD2	few	TGTGCCAGCAGTTTAGCGGGAGGCACAGATACGCAGTATTTT	CASSLAGGTDTQYF
TRBV9	TRBJ2-7	-	-	TGTGCCAGCAGCGAAAGACCGGGGATCTACGAGCAGTACTTC	CASSERPGIYEQYF
TRBV6-5	TRBJ1-6	-	once	TGTGCCAGCAGTAGACTTAATTCACCCCTCCACTTT	CASSRLNSPLHF
TRBV9	TRBJ2-7	-	-	TGTGCCAGCAGCGTAGGTACGGACGAGCAGTACTTC	CASSVGTDEQYF
TRBV7-9	TRBJ1-3	-	-	TGTGCCAGCAGCTTTAGTATGACTGGAAACACCATATATTTT	CASSFSMTGNTIYF
TRBV15	TRBJ1-2	TRBD1	few	TGTGCCGCGGCGGCAGGGGGCAGCTATGGCTACACCTTC	CAAAAGGSYGYTF
TRBV27	TRBJ1-6	-	once	TGTGCCAGCAGCTCGTCCGGGGGGCGGTCCTATAATTCACCCCTCCACTTT	CASSSSGGRSYNSPLHF
TRBV6-5	TRBJ1-5	-	-	TGTGCCAGCAGGCTAGAACAGCCCCAGCATTTT	CASRLEQPQHF
TRBV2	TRBJ1-1	-	-	TGTGCCAGCAGTCGACAGGTCACGGGGACTGAAGCTTTCTTT	CASSRQVTGTEAFF
TRBV6-1	TRBJ1-3	-	few	TGTGCCAGCAGTGAGACAGGTTACTCTGGAAACACCATATATTTT	CASSETGYSGNTIYF
TRBV28	TRBJ1-4	-	-	TGTGCCAGCATGGGCTTCAGTGAAAAACTGTTTTTT	CASMGFSEKLFF
TRBV21-1	TRBJ2-2	-	-	TGTGCCAGCAGCAAAGCCTATTATACCGGTTCCGGGGAGCTGTTTTTT	CASSKAYYTGSGELFF
TRBV19	TRBJ1-1	-	-	TGTGCCAGTAGTATAGGGGGGCTAGGGACTGAAGCTTTCTTT	CASSIGGLGTEAFF
TRBV10-2	TRBJ1-2	TRBD1	-	TGCGCCAGCAGTGGAGGGACAGGGGGGAGCTATGGCTACACCTTC	CASSGGTGGSYGYTF
TRBV20-1	TRBJ1-2	-	-	TGCAGTGCTATCCCGGACTATGGCTACACCTTC	CSAIPDYGYTF
TRBV3-1/TRBV3-2	TRBJ2-2	-	-	TGTGCCAGCAGCCGACTAACCGGGGAGCTGTTTTTT	CASSRLTGELFF
TRBV14	TRBJ2-7	-	-	TGTGCCAGCAGCCAAGACGGGTGGCCAGGGAGGCCGGGCTACGAGCAGTACTTC	CASSQDGWPGRPGYEQYF
TRBV20-1	TRBJ1-3	TRBD1	-	TGCAGTGCTAGTAGGACAGGCAGACACTCTGGAAACACCATATATTTT	CSASRTGRHSGNTIYF
TRBV12-3/TRBV12-4	TRBJ1-5	TRBD1	-	TGTGCCAGCAGTTGGGCAGGGGGTCAGCCCCAGCATTTT	CASSWAGGQPQHF
TRBV2	TRBJ2-3	TRBD2	once	TGTGCCAGCACCGTCAGACTAGCGGGGACTGGGACAGATACGCAGTATTTT	CASTVRLAGTGTDTQYF
TRBV7-2	TRBJ1-5	TRBD1	-	TGTGCCAGCAGCGACAGGGGAGGATTGAGCAATCAGCCCCAGCATTTT	CASSDRGGLSNQPQHF